These T cell receptor beta chains were read from a single sample in a study of vaccination and CD4 T cells after COVID-19. From the PCR reads, TCRdb called clonotypes with MiXCR, one entry per CDR3 protein. The sample holds roughly 20,000 distinct CDR3 sequences; roughly two fifths are singletons and the top ten take about 25%. The antigens these receptors bind are not known. The material was CD4+ T cells from blood, cultured in vitro, obtained before SARS-CoV-2 vaccination. These receptors were obtained from a human donor who received a COVID-19 vaccine. Both conserved end residues are trimmed from each CDR3.

CDR3 protein	V gene
ASSKIAGTFYEQY	TRBV28
ASSPPQGGTAYGYT	TRBV18
ASSLKGQGPSGYSNQPQH	TRBV7-8
ASSPRAGGLYEQY	TRBV7-2
SARSGTIKADTQY	TRBV20-1
ASANRTMNTEAF	TRBV5-1
ASSLSARYVDTEAF	TRBV5-1
ASSLEGYTGELF	TRBV5-1
ASSYSQGRLGTQY	TRBV6-5
ASSFRGTGFSYEQY	TRBV5-6
ASSAQTVNTEAF	TRBV6-1
SASSGRGYT	TRBV20-1
SARDFLSHSGNTIY	TRBV20-1
ASSLTSPSPRVEQY	TRBV7-6
ASSILVQGGQETQY	TRBV19
SASDRARLVNTEAF	TRBV20-1
ASSLGEAGPGELF	TRBV7-8
ASRATDTQY	TRBV25-1
ASSLGPLNSPLH	TRBV12-3/TRBV12-4
ASSSDSRSGGDYGYT	TRBV12-3/TRBV12-4
ASSDFELGGNTEAF	TRBV6-4
ASSPQRSGTKTQY	TRBV6-1
ASMYQESSYNEQF	TRBV6-1
SASGLAGPQDTQY	TRBV20-1
ATSDPTGGVQETQY	TRBV24-1
SASSALYEQY	TRBV20-1
ASRGQGNNSPLH	TRBV12-3/TRBV12-4
SARDIGTEAF	TRBV20-1
ASSTRDRRYGYT	TRBV21-1
AWSVGTWANTEAF	TRBV30
AISATLGGSYNEQF	TRBV10-3
ASSYRQGASTDTQY	TRBV11-3
ASSLRAGGLETQY	TRBV7-2
ATSDPISYQPQH	TRBV24-1
ASSRGGLNTEAF	TRBV12-3/TRBV12-4
SARDGLAGGTTYEQY	TRBV20-1
ASSVGLRIADTQY	TRBV9
ASSLPPQGPNTGELF	TRBV10-1
ASSPTVTDTQY	TRBV6-1
ASSLEGLAASTDTQY	TRBV5-4
ASSLGRGLGNTIY	TRBV27
ASSIGYSGANVLT	TRBV19